This entry features one TCR beta chain sequence. No antigen is known for it. The sample belongs to a study of T-cell reconstitution after alpha-beta-depleted transplantation in children. General study results and limits: The main origin of T-cell counts and diversity one year after transplant was newly produced T cells. Alpha-beta T cells about two months after transplant reportedly derived from several hundred expanded graft clones. For some patients, TCRbeta diversity was high at day 60 because of recipient T cells and thymic progenitors that survived.

Preparing the TCRbeta library involved the use of unique molecular identifiers. TCRdb re-derived calls from the PCR reads in MiXCR, one entry per CDR3 protein. Of fewer than 450,000 distinct CDR3 sequences in the sample, about a sixth were seen once. The ends were cut back, 4 bases at V and 5 bases at J, with 11 bases in the middle. Germline V lookup: CDR1 SGDLS, CDR2 YYNGEE. The CDR3 spans 13 residues. The rearrangement links TRBV9 to TRBJ2-3, with D unclear. The TCR was taken from a male patient between 2 and 15 years old who had a stem cell transplant for acute lymphoblastic leukemia, so the T cells may come from the graft donor. The sequences come from PBMCs, mostly from graft donor cells, collected 360 days after TCRalphabeta/CD19-depleted stem cell transplant. The CDR3 DNA sequence: TGTGCCAGCAGCTTCACAACGGGAGATACGCAGTATTTT. Its protein is CASSFTTGDTQYF.